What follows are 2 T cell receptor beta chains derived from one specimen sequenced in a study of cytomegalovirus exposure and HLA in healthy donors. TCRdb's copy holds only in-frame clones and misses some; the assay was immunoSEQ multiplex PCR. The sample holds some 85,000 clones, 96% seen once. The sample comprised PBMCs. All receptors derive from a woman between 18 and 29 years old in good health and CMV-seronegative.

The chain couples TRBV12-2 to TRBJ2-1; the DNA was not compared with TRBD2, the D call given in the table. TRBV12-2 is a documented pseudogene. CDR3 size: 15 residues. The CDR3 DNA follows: TGTGCAAGTCGCCCCCGGCTAGCGGGAGTAGGTGAGCAGTTCTTC. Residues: CASRPRLAGVGEQFF.

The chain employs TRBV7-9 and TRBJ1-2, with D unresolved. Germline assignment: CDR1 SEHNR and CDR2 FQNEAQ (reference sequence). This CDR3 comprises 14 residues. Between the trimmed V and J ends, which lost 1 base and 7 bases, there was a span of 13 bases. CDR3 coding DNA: TGTGCCAGCAGCTTAGAATTGTATTATAGTGGCTACACCTTC. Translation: CASSLELYYSGYTF.